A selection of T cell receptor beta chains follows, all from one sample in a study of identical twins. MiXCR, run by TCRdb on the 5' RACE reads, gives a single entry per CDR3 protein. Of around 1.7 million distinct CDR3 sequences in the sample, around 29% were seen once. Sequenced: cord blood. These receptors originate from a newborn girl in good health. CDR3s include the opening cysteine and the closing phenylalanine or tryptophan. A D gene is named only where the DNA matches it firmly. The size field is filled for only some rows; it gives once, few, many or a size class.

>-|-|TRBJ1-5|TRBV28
CASNLSGVTNQPQHF
TGTGCCAGCAATCTGTCAGGGGTGACGAATCAGCCCCAGCATTTT
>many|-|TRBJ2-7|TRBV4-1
CASSQGANSYEQYF
TGCGCCAGCAGCCAAGGAGCTAACTCCTACGAGCAGTACTTC
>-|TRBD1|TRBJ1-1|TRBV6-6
CASSYDRGGPPEAFF
TGTGCCAGCAGTTACGATAGAGGGGGCCCCCCTGAAGCTTTCTTT
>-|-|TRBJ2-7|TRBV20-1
CSARERPREQYF
TGCAGTGCTAGAGAAAGGCCGCGGGAGCAGTACTTC
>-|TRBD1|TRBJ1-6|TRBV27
CASSLGQGERNSPLHF
TGTGCCAGCAGTCTCGGACAGGGGGAGCGTAATTCACCCCTCCACTTT
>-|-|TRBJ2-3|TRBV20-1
CSARDGGGAADTQYF
TGCAGTGCTAGAGATGGGGGGGGGGCTGCAGATACGCAGTATTTT
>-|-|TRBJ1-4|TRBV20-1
CSAREKHPEKLFF
TGCAGTGCTAGGGAGAAGCACCCTGAAAAACTGTTTTTT
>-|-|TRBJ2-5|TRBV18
CASSLTALVETQYF
TGTGCCAGCTCTCTAACAGCCTTAGTAGAGACCCAGTACTTC
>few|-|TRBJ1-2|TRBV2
CASSSDRMSYGYTF
TGTGCCAGCAGCTCCGACAGGATGAGCTATGGCTACACCTTC
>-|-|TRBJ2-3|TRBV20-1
CSARRAQVTSTDTQYF
TGCAGTGCTAGGAGGGCACAGGTTACTAGCACAGATACGCAGTATTTT
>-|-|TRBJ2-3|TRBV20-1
CSASQVDTQYF
TGCAGTGCTAGTCAGGTAGATACGCAGTATTTT
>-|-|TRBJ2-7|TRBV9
CASSVSRGGEQYF
TGTGCCAGCAGCGTATCTCGCGGAGGCGAGCAGTACTTC
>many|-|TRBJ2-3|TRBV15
CATSPSTDTQYF
TGTGCCACCAGTCCTAGCACAGATACGCAGTATTTT
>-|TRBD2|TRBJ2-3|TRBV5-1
CTSSLYEGGSEDTQYF
TGCACCAGCAGCTTGTATGAGGGAGGGAGCGAAGATACGCAGTATTTT